Each of the 7 T cell receptor beta chains below was sequenced from the same sample in a study of cytomegalovirus exposure and HLA in healthy donors. Primers: 60 Vbeta forward and 13 Jbeta reverse. The method was immunoSEQ multiplex PCR; TCRdb's version includes in-frame clones alone and lacks a portion of them. The sample holds some 150,000 clones, 82% seen once. The sample comprised PBMCs. Every receptor here comes from a woman aged 45 to 65 in good health and CMV-seropositive.

The genes are TRBV6-1 and TRBJ2-7; D uncertain. The germline V gene has CDR1 MNHNS and CDR2 SASEGT. Trimming removed 6 bases at V and 3 bases at J, with 6 bases between. The CDR3 is made up of 11 amino acids. This chain's CDR3 is CASSQNYEQYF. The CDR3 DNA reads as TGTGCCAGCAGCCAGAACTACGAGCAGTACTTC.

The genes are TRBV29-1 and TRBJ2-3; 8 positions agree with TRBD2. The J segment lost 4 bases and the V segment lost 7 bases, leaving 13 bases of the junction unmatched. The CDR3 covers 15 residues. The germline CDR1 and CDR2 sequences are SQVTM and ANQGSEA. CDR3 in DNA: TGCAGCGGGGACCCTATAGCGGGGTTAGCAGATACGCAGTATTTT. This translates into CSGDPIAGLADTQYF.

The V gene is TRBV6-1, the J gene TRBJ2-3, with D unresolved. The CDR3 is made up of 13 amino acids. Germline loops: CDR1 MNHNS, CDR2 SASEGT. Trimming stripped 3 bases from V and 0 bases from J, with 4 bases between. This chain's CDR3 is CASSDPSTDTQYF. In DNA form, the CDR3 reads TGTGCCAGCAGTGATCCTAGCACAGATACGCAGTATTTT.

This clone occurred once. The chain combines TRBV29-1 with TRBJ2-1; tentatively, D is TRBD2 (6 bases). The CDR3 extends over 13 amino acids. Germline V CDR1 and CDR2: SQVTM, ANQGSEA. V was shortened by 8 bases and J by 0 bases, with 11 bases between the two germline ends. CDR3 amino acids: CSHRDSSYNEQFF. The CDR3 region has the DNA TGCAGCCACCGGGACTCCTCCTACAATGAGCAGTTCTTC.

V and J are TRBV7-9 and TRBJ2-1; D remains ambiguous. CDR3 length equals 8 residues. Germline V lookup: CDR1 SEHNR, CDR2 FQNEAQ (reference sequence). Trimming pared 5 bases from V and 13 bases from J, leaving 3 bases between. Here the CDR3 reads CASSLQFF. The CDR3 region has the DNA TGTGCCAGCAGCCTACAGTTCTTC.

This clone occurred a few times. The chain couples TRBV6-5 to TRBJ1-4; 8 bases agree with TRBD1. Germline assignment: CDR1 MNHEY and CDR2 SVGAGI. The CDR3 loop spans 15 amino acids. The junction had 6 bases not matched to a gene; V was cut back by 2 bases and J by 7 bases. CDR3 in DNA: TGTGCCAGCAGTTACCTACAGGGGGGAGGTGAAAAACTGTTTTTT. Protein: CASSYLQGGGEKLFF.

In this sample, this clone turned up a few times. The chain is built from TRBV6-1 and TRBJ2-7; D is undetermined. Trimming cost V 4 bases and J 5 bases, with 15 bases left between them. Germline CDR1 reads MNHNS; CDR2 reads SASEGT. The CDR3 is made up of 14 amino acids. CDR3 region: CASSVNRVGNEQYF. In DNA form, the CDR3 reads TGTGCCAGCAGTGTGAACCGGGTTGGAAACGAGCAGTACTTC.